A selection of T cell receptor beta chains follows, all from one sample in a study of beta chain features in type 1 diabetes. Libraries were prepared by immunoSEQ multiplex PCR; TCRdb keeps only in-frame clonotypes and omits some of them. The sample shows some 640,000 clones, around an eighth of them seen only once. Sequencing used naive CD4+ T cells from blood. These receptors all stem from a man aged 18 to 29 with type 1 diabetes. The CDR3 runs from the conserved cysteine through the conserved F or W. The D gene is left open where the match is weak. Size values are once, few and many counts, or a class for expanded clones, and some rows have none.

>TRBJ2-6|-|TRBD1|TRBV2
CAMDRLTHHSGANVLTF
TGTGCCATGGACAGGCTCACTCACCACTCTGGGGCCAACGTCCTGACTTTC
>TRBJ1-1|few|TRBD1|TRBV4-1
CASSLAAGTGYEAFF
TGCGCCAGCAGCCTTGCAGCGGGGACAGGGTATGAAGCTTTCTTT
>TRBJ2-7|-|-|TRBV30
CAWSVQESDEQYF
TGTGCCTGGAGTGTACAGGAGTCTGACGAGCAGTACTTC
>TRBJ2-1|-|-|TRBV29-1
CSGKDDWRHNEQFF
TGCAGCGGCAAAGACGACTGGAGACACAATGAGCAGTTCTTC
>TRBJ2-6|-|TRBD1|TRBV9
CASSVTGLLGAGANVLTF
TGTGCCAGCAGCGTGACAGGGTTGTTAGGGGCTGGGGCCAACGTCCTGACTTTC
>TRBJ2-3|-|-|TRBV27
CASSLSWQFTDTQYF
TGTGCCAGCAGTTTATCTTGGCAGTTCACAGATACGCAGTATTTT
>TRBJ1-1|once|-|TRBV6-1
CASSGRWNTGGEAFF
TGTGCCAGCAGTGGACGATGGAACACTGGTGGTGAAGCTTTCTTT
>TRBJ1-6|-|-|TRBV28
CASSSPGVGPYNSPLHF
TGTGCCAGCAGTTCCCCGGGGGTGGGACCCTATAATTCACCCCTCCACTTT
>TRBJ2-7|-|-|TRBV7-9
CASSPRGDYEQYF
TGTGCCAGCAGCCCGAGGGGGGACTACGAGCAGTACTTC
>TRBJ1-5|-|TRBD1|TRBV6-6
CASSYRQGAGNQPQHF
TGTGCCAGCAGTTACCGCCAGGGGGCTGGCAATCAGCCCCAGCATTTT
>TRBJ1-5|-|-|TRBV5-1
CASSFTPGHNQPQHF
TGCGCCAGCAGCTTTACTCCAGGACACAATCAGCCCCAGCATTTT
>TRBJ2-6|few|TRBD1|TRBV15
CATSRDDPRQGNSGANVLTF
TGTGCCACCAGCAGAGATGATCCACGACAGGGTAACTCTGGGGCCAACGTCCTGACTTTC
>TRBJ2-6|-|-|TRBV18
CASSPLQYSGANVLTF
TGTGCCAGCTCACCACTACAGTACTCTGGGGCCAACGTCCTGACTTTC
>TRBJ1-2|-|TRBD1|TRBV19
CASTFGYRGEHYGYTF
TGTGCCAGTACGTTTGGTTACAGGGGAGAACACTATGGCTACACCTTC